The source of this T cell receptor (beta chain) is a study of blood T cell repertoires in COVID-19. In the study overall: The analysed material was cDNA or gDNA that came from T cells, B-cell-depleted T cells, or PBMCs.

Per the study methods: It was from reference gene primer amplification that nucleated cell counts were estimated. This table comes from immunoSEQ multiplex PCR, and its TCRdb copy is limited to in-frame clones, with some not included. V, J and clone size are taken as reported in that table, and D and trimming were inferred from the DNA itself. Seen here are about 220,000 clones, about 90% observed once, and the top ten hold under 2%. Trimming took 5 bases from V and 0 from J, leaving 8 bases between them. The V gene's germline CDR1 is GTSNPN and CDR2 SVGIG (reference sequence). The CDR3 loop spans 12 amino acids.

Sequenced material: peripheral blood. The TCR comes from a man in his forties with active or convalescent COVID-19. J is TRBJ2-7 and V is TRBV30; D is unclear. CDR3 in DNA: TGTGCCTGGGCCCCTAGCTCCTACGAGCAGTACTTC. Protein: CAWAPSSYEQYF.